This record concerns one T cell receptor beta chain sequence. The library labeled individual cDNA molecules by adding unique molecular identifiers to them. TCRdb ran MiXCR on the RACE reads and lists one entry per CDR3 protein. Of hundreds of thousands of distinct CDR3 sequences listed, nearly 6.5% were seen once; the top ten hold less than 6.5%. These data belong to a study of human T cells and chemical hapten exposure. CDR1 and CDR2 (germline): SGHTA, FQGTGA. The CDR3 spans 14 residues. Trimming took 7 bases from V and 5 from J, leaving 14 bases between them. The time point: patch test 2, 6 weeks after DPC sensitization. Treatment in this sample: therapeutic diphenylcyclopropenone sensitization with weekly scalp DPC.

This chain uses TRBV7-3 with TRBJ2-2; the D call may be TRBD1 or TRBD2 (7 bases each). The sequence came from a young woman with alopecia areata. Some clones in this sample may be carry-over from other donors' samples. Sequenced here: whole blood, sampled in connection with sensitization to the hapten diphenylcyclopropenone (DPC). The CDR3 coding sequence is TGTGCCAGCACCCCAGGGGGGGAGACCGGGGAGCTGTTTTTT. Translated: CASTPGGETGELFF.